The clone carrying this T cell receptor (beta chain) appeared a single time. Its cognate antigen is unknown. Repertoires were generated with immunoSEQ multiplex PCR, while TCRdb's copy carries only in-frame clones and drops some. The table lists some 150,000 clones, approximately 86% of them singletons. This specimen comes from a study of radiation and T cells in renal cell carcinoma. Germline-derived CDR1 and CDR2 are LNHDA and SQIVND (reference sequence). The CDR3 length is 11 residues. V was shortened by 6 bases and J by 6 bases, with 5 bases between the two germline ends. Time point specified: blood 4 weeks post-SBRT, at nephrectomy. Treatment: 15 Gy SBRT to primary tumor, nephrectomy 4 weeks later. Nephrectomy followed 15 Gy stereotactic body radiation by 4 weeks. Study results and limitations: From baseline, blood top tumor clonotypes peaked at 2 weeks post-radiation.

The V gene is TRBV19, the J gene TRBJ2-2; D is unclear. The specimen was blood, collected from a patient whose treatment included radiotherapy and nephrectomy. The receptor's source is a woman in her 50s with renal cell carcinoma. Written as DNA, the CDR3 is TGTGCCAGTAGCCAGGCCGGGGAGCTGTTTTTT. As protein: CASSQAGELFF.